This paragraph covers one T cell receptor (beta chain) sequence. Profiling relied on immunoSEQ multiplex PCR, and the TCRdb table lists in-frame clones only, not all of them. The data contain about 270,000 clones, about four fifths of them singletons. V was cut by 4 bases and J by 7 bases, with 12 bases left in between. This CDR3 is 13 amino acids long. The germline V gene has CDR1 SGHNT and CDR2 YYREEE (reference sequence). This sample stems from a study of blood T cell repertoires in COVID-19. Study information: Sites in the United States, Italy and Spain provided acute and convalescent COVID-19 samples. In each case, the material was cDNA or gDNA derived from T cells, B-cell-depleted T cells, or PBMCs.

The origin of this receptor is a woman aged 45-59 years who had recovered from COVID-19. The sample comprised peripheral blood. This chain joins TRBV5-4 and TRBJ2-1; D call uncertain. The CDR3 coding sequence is TGTGCCAGCAGCCCAAACCTCCGGAATGAGCAGTTCTTC. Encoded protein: CASSPNLRNEQFF. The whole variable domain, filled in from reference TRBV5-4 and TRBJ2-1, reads ETGVTQSPTHLIKTRGQQVTLRCSSQSGHNTVSWYQQALGQGPQFIFQYYREEENGRGNFPPRFSGLQFPNYSSELNVNALELDDSALYLCASSPNLRNEQFFGPGTRLTVL.